The clone carrying this TCR beta chain was seen a single time. No antigen is known for it. The source of the sample is a study of T cell responses to AZD1222 COVID-19 vaccine. Whole-study results and caveats: Donor demographics were predominantly white British with a female majority; clonal diversity may be underestimated.

Assay: immunoSEQ multiplex PCR; the TCRdb copy retains only in-frame clones and omits some. The sample has about 94,000 clones; around 87% are singletons. The V end lost 5 bases, the J end lost 5 bases, and 10 bases lay between the germline ends. CDR1 is SQVTM and CDR2 is ANQGSEA in the germline V gene. The CDR3 loop spans 13 amino acids. This sequence joins TRBV29-1 and TRBJ1-6; no definite D call. The sequence derives from an adult in good health. Sequenced here: peripheral blood, sampled on day 0 of AZD1222 vaccination. This CDR3 is CSVRVSNNSPLHF. CDR3 coding DNA: TGCAGCGTTCGGGTTTCGAATAATTCACCCCTCCACTTT.